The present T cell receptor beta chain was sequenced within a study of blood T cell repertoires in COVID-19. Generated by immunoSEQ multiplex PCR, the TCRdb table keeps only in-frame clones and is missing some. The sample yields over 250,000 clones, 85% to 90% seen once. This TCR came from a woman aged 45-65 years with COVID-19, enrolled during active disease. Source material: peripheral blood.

Here the CDR3 reads CASSDSRTGYNEQFF. For the CDR3, the DNA is TGTGCCAGCAGTGACTCCCGGACAGGGTACAATGAGCAGTTCTTC. The chain is built from TRBV6-4 and TRBJ2-1; TRBD1 aligns across 8 bases. Germline values: CDR1 MRHNA, CDR2 SNTAGT. V shed 0 bases, J shed 4 bases, and the junction held 2 bases outside the gene matches. CDR3 size: 15 residues.